A single sample is the source of the 21 T cell receptor beta chains below, sequenced in a study of T cells after posttransplantation cyclophosphamide. The repertoire was sequenced with immunoSEQ multiplex PCR; TCRdb's copy has only in-frame clones and lacks some. The sample gives more than 3,000 clones, roughly 95% of which show up once; approximately 1.2% is in the top ten. Material: naive CD8+ T cells sorted from PBMCs. The receptors come from a woman between 50 and 59 years old in good health and a related stem cell transplant donor.

This clone has only one observation. This chain joins TRBV6-4 and TRBJ2-1, with a tentative D call TRBD1 (6 bases). The germline CDR1 and CDR2 sequences are MRHNA and SNTAGT. This CDR3 has 15 amino acids. Trimming took off 6 bases at V and 6 bases at J, with 18 bases between the two ends. The CDR3 DNA sequence: TGTGCCAGCAGCGGGGAAACAGGGTATGGCAATGAGCAGTTCTTC. Its translation: CASSGETGYGNEQFF.

This rearrangement joins TRBV5-4 to TRBJ2-7; no definite D call. Looked up from germline, CDR1 is SGHNT and CDR2 is YYREEE (reference sequence). V was shortened by 2 bases and J by 6 bases, with 12 bases between the two germline ends. The CDR3 is made up of 13 amino acids. The CDR3 DNA follows: TGTGCCAGCAGCTTCGGCTTTGGCGGCGAGCAGTACTTC. This codes for CASSFGFGGEQYF.

The chain is built from TRBV6-5 and TRBJ1-1; perhaps TRBD1 as D (6 bases). Germline assignment: CDR1 MNHEY and CDR2 SVGAGI. The CDR3 extends over 15 amino acids. V dropped 7 bases and J dropped 1 base, with 16 bases sitting between them. The CDR3 coding sequence is TGTGCCAGCATCTTAGGGGGGGTAGCGAACACTGAAGCTTTCTTT. Translation: CASILGGVANTEAFF.

For the CDR3, the DNA is TGTGCCAGCAGCACCTCGGGGGACACTGAAGCTTTCTTT. Encoded protein: CASSTSGDTEAFF. The chain links TRBV5-5 to TRBJ1-1; tentative D call: TRBD1 (5 bases). The V gene's germline CDR1 is SGHKS and CDR2 YYEKEE (reference sequence). This CDR3 has 13 amino acids. The V end was cut by 4 bases, the J end by 3 bases, with 10 bases between. The full variable domain, rest sourced from reference TRBV5-5 and TRBJ1-1, is DAGVTQSPTHLIKTRGQQVTLRCSPISGHKSVSWYQQVLGQGPQFIFQYYEKEERGRGNFPDRFSARQFPNYSSELNVNALLLGDSALYLCASSTSGDTEAFFGQGTRLTVV.

A single count supports this clone. The chain joins TRBV2 to TRBJ2-1; 8 positions agree with TRBD2. The CDR3 runs to 14 residues. The V and J ends lost 8 bases and 7 bases, in that order; junction bases with no gene match: 10. Germline V gene sequence: CDR1 SNHLY, CDR2 FYNNEI. The CDR3 sequence is CASRETSGWNEQFF. The CDR3, as DNA: TGTGCCAGCCGGGAAACTAGCGGTTGGAATGAGCAGTTCTTC.

The CDR3 DNA reads as TGTGCCAGCAGGAGGAGGACCGGCTACACCTTC. This codes for CASRRRTGYTF. The chain uses TRBV9 and TRBJ1-2, with D uncertain. The V gene's germline CDR1 is SGDLS and CDR2 YYNGEE. Trimming took 5 bases from V and 8 from J, leaving 10 bases between them. The CDR3 totals 11 residues.

V is TRBV11-2 and J is TRBJ2-5, with D possibly TRBD2 on 6 matching bases. The CDR3 length is 16 residues. Trimming pared 5 bases from V and 5 bases from J, leaving 21 bases between. Germline CDR1 is SGHAT and CDR2 is FQNNGV. This chain's CDR3 is CASSPGDLGLRETQYF. The CDR3, as DNA: TGTGCCAGCAGCCCTGGGGACTTGGGCCTCCGGGAGACCCAGTACTTC.

This clone was detected once. This chain uses TRBV30 with TRBJ1-2; 9 bases agree with TRBD1. The CDR3 is made up of 13 amino acids. V was pared by 0 bases and J by 8 bases, with 4 bases of the junction left unmatched. Germline V lookup: CDR1 GTSNPN, CDR2 SVGIG (reference sequence). Here the CDR3 reads CAWSVWTGEGYTF. As DNA, the CDR3 is TGTGCCTGGAGTGTATGGACAGGGGAAGGCTACACCTTC.

CDR3 in DNA: TGTGCCTGGAGTGCCCTGGGACAGGGGGACGGCTACACCTTC. Translated, it gives CAWSALGQGDGYTF. The chain carries TRBV30 and TRBJ1-2, with TRBD1 matching 11 bases. V shed 1 base, J shed 8 bases, and the junction held 6 bases outside the gene matches. The CDR3 contains 14 residues. CDR1 GTSNPN and CDR2 SVGIG come from the germline V gene (reference sequence). The variable domain in full, completed from reference TRBV30 and TRBJ1-2, reads SQTIHQWPATLVQPVGSPLSLECTVEGTSNPNLYWYRQAAGRGLQLLFYSVGIGQISSEVPQNLSASRPQDRQFILSSKKLLLSDSGFYLCAWSALGQGDGYTFGSGTRLTVV.

The rearrangement links TRBV11-2 to TRBJ1-6; 8 bases match TRBD1. Trimming at V came to 1 base and at J to 7 bases, leaving 3 bases not matched to a gene. Per the germline V gene, CDR1 is SGHAT and CDR2 is FQNNGV. The CDR3 is 15 residues long. CDR3 in DNA: TGTGCCAGCAGCTTAGGACAGGGGTCGAATTCACCCCTCCACTTT. It codes for CASSLGQGSNSPLHF.

J is TRBJ2-7 and V is TRBV4-2; 9 bases are a match to TRBD1. This CDR3 spans 17 amino acids. Unmatched junction bases numbered 9, after V lost 0 bases and J lost 3 bases. CDR1 is LGHNA and CDR2 is YNFKEQ in the germline V gene. The CDR3 DNA follows: TGTGCCAGCAGCCAAGACTTTTCGGGACAGGGTGACTACGAGCAGTACTTC. Translating gives CASSQDFSGQGDYEQYF.

The rearrangement joins TRBV9 to TRBJ1-5, with 11 positions matching TRBD1. Germline V gene lookup returns CDR1 SGDLS and CDR2 YYNGEE. The CDR3 is 15 residues long. J lost 7 bases, V lost 0 bases, and 3 bases had no gene match. CDR3 bases: TGTGCCAGCAGCGTAGCGGGGACAGGGGGGCAGCCCCAGCATTTT. It encodes CASSVAGTGGQPQHF.

The count of this clone is one. The gene calls are TRBV5-6 and TRBJ2-2, with a tentative D call TRBD2 (6 bases). CDR1 is SGHDT and CDR2 is YYEEEE in the germline V gene. V lost 3 bases and J 4 bases, leaving 13 bases between the germline ends. This CDR3 contains 15 residues. The DNA for the CDR3 is TGTGCCAGCAGCTCGCCCGCTAGCGCCACCGGGGAGCTGTTTTTT. As protein: CASSSPASATGELFF.

The chain employs TRBV27 and TRBJ2-5, with 13 bases identical to TRBD2. With V trimmed by 1 base and J by 5 bases, 4 bases remained unmatched. The germline CDR1 and CDR2 sequences are MNHEY and SMNVEV (reference sequence). The length of the CDR3 is 16 residues. The CDR3 is CASSLLLAGGLETQYF. The CDR3 bases are TGTGCCAGCAGTTTATTACTAGCGGGAGGGCTGGAGACCCAGTACTTC.

The V call is TRBV15, the J call TRBJ2-3; D is possibly TRBD2 (6 bases). Germline V lookup: CDR1 LNHNV, CDR2 YYDKDF (reference sequence). The CDR3 extends over 17 amino acids. Trimming left V 0 bases short and J 1 base short, with 14 bases between. The CDR3 loop is CATSRDPMGGGTDTQYF. CDR3 in DNA: TGTGCCACCAGCAGAGACCCTATGGGCGGGGGCACAGATACGCAGTATTTT.

The chain links TRBV5-1 to TRBJ2-7, with D possibly matching TRBD1 (6 bases). The CDR3 sequence is 15 residues long. The V and J ends lost 3 bases and 6 bases respectively, with 19 bases between them. Per the germline V gene, CDR1 is SGHRS and CDR2 is YFSETQ. CDR3 nucleotides: TGCGCCAGCAGCTCTAACAGGGAGAGGAATACCGAGCAGTACTTC. Encoded protein: CASSSNRERNTEQYF.

The chain has TRBV4-1 and TRBJ2-7, with TRBD1 matching over 7 bases. Germline V lookup: CDR1 MGHRA, CDR2 YSYEKL. The CDR3 sequence is 16 residues long. V dropped 3 bases and J dropped 1; count of bases not matched to a gene: 9. This chain's CDR3 is CASSQTELTGSYEQYF. The CDR3 DNA is TGCGCCAGCAGCCAGACTGAATTGACAGGGTCCTACGAGCAGTACTTC.

The chain uses TRBV9 and TRBJ1-1, with D tentatively TRBD1 (5 bases). The CDR3 contains 17 residues. The germline CDR1 and CDR2 sequences are SGDLS and YYNGEE. V lost 2 bases, J lost 0 bases, and 17 bases lay in between. CDR3 loop: CASSVGEGPIMNTEAFF. As DNA, the CDR3 is TGTGCCAGCAGCGTGGGGGAGGGCCCCATCATGAACACTGAAGCTTTCTTT.

The V call is TRBV27, the J call TRBJ2-3; 13 bases fit TRBD2. The length of the CDR3 is 17 residues. Germline loops: CDR1 MNHEY, CDR2 SMNVEV (reference sequence). The V segment lost 7 bases and the J segment 1 base; nucleotides outside the gene matches: 8. The CDR3 DNA is TGTGCCAGCACCTTTCAACTAGCGGGAGGGGGCACAGATACGCAGTATTTT. Protein product: CASTFQLAGGGTDTQYF.

This chain links TRBV11-2 with TRBJ1-1; D gene uncertain. Germline lookup yields CDR1 SGHAT and CDR2 FQNNGV. V lost 1 base and J lost 5, with 14 bases in between. The CDR3 sequence is 15 residues long. CDR3 loop: CASSLGEGSVTEAFF. In DNA, the CDR3 is TGTGCCAGCAGCTTAGGAGAAGGGAGTGTGACTGAAGCTTTCTTT.

The CDR3 nucleotides are TGTGCCAGCAGCTTCCGGGGGGACTACTTGAACGAGCAGTACTTC. It yields the protein CASSFRGDYLNEQYF. V is TRBV7-8 and J is TRBJ2-7, with 7 bases fitting TRBD2. This CDR3 has 15 residues. Germline V gene data show CDR1 as SGHVS and CDR2 as FQNEAQ. The junction had 10 bases not matched to a gene; V was cut back by 3 bases and J by 5 bases.